This T cell receptor beta chain was observed in a study of blood T cell repertoires in COVID-19. Study-level background: PBMCs, B-cell-depleted T cells, or T cells were the source of the cDNA or gDNA that made up the material.

In the original workflow: Researchers report that nucleated cell counts were estimated from reference gene primer amplification. The protocol was immunoSEQ multiplex PCR, while the TCRdb copy is restricted to in-frame clones and leaves out a portion. V and J calls and clone size come straight from that table; D and trimming were deduced from the DNA. Here the sample spans about 140,000 clones, 80% to 90% being singletons. The sample consisted of peripheral blood. The sequence came from a man aged 55 to 70 with active or convalescent COVID-19.

This CDR3 reads CASSLRGLNTEAFF. The CDR3 region has the DNA TGTGCCAGCAGCTTGAGGGGGTTGAACACTGAAGCTTTCTTT. The chain couples TRBV11-3 to TRBJ1-1; TRBD1 might be the D (6 bases). Germline CDR1 and CDR2: SGHNT and YENEEA. Trimming shortened V by 3 bases and J by 0 bases, and 8 bases separated the two germline ends. CDR3 length equals 14 residues.